The rows below give T cell receptor beta chains drawn from one sample of a study of T cells in Graves' hyperthyroidism and ophthalmopathy. TCRdb fed the multiplex PCR reads into MiXCR, producing one record per CDR3 protein. The top ten hold more than 11% of the sample, which has a few hundred thousand distinct CDR3 sequences, about 15% seen once. Sequencing was carried out using blood. The receptors originated from a woman in her 40s with Graves' hyperthyroidism. Each CDR3 is given with its conserved first and last residue. A D gene is named only where the DNA matches it firmly. A row's size may be missing; if present it is once, few, many or a size class.

d_call,clone_size,v_call,j_call,cdr3_aa,cdr3_nt
NA,NA,TRBV28,TRBJ2-1,CASSLQVNWQFF,TGTGCCAGCAGTTTACAGGTGAATTGGCAGTTCTTC
NA,NA,TRBV5-1,TRBJ1-5,CASSLVGGINQPQHF,TGCGCCAGCAGCTTAGTGGGGGGAATAAATCAGCCCCAGCATTTT
NA,many,TRBV5-1,TRBJ2-3,CASRADTQYF,TGCGCCAGCAGAGCAGATACGCAGTATTTT
NA,many,TRBV7-9,TRBJ2-3,CASSRPEGGRDTQYF,TGTGCCAGCAGCCGACCGGAGGGCGGCCGAGATACGCAGTATTTT
NA,many,TRBV2,TRBJ1-2,CASSDLQGGGYTF,TGTGCCAGCAGTGATTTGCAGGGAGGTGGCTACACCTTC
NA,few,TRBV28,TRBJ1-2,CASSFELGGYTF,TGTGCCAGCAGTTTCGAACTAGGGGGCTACACCTTC
TRBD1,many,TRBV7-3,TRBJ2-1,CASSLGQGIHNEQFF,TGTGCCAGCAGCTTAGGACAGGGGATTCATAATGAGCAGTTCTTC
NA,NA,TRBV10-2,TRBJ2-1,CASSEGDEMFF,TGCGCCAGCAGTGAAGGGGACGAAATGTTCTTC
NA,few,TRBV7-9,TRBJ2-3,CASTTGGKGADTQYF,TGTGCCAGCACCACCGGGGGAAAAGGGGCAGATACGCAGTATTTT
TRBD1,NA,TRBV29-1,TRBJ1-1,CSVAIRRDSEAFF,TGCAGCGTTGCCATACGACGGGACAGTGAAGCTTTCTTT
TRBD2,many,TRBV6-1,TRBJ2-1,CASTGLAGSGNEQFF,TGTGCCAGCACTGGACTAGCGGGATCAGGCAATGAGCAGTTCTTC
NA,many,TRBV30,TRBJ2-7,CAWSGGLPYPYEQYF,TGTGCCTGGAGTGGAGGTCTACCTTACCCCTACGAGCAGTACTTC
NA,many,TRBV30,TRBJ2-1,CAWSGASYQGHNYNEQFF,TGTGCCTGGAGTGGGGCCTCCTACCAGGGGCACAATTACAATGAGCAGTTCTTC
NA,NA,TRBV19,TRBJ1-4,CASNRQTNEKLFF,TGTGCCAGTAATCGACAGACTAATGAAAAACTGTTTTTT
TRBD2,many,TRBV20-1,TRBJ2-7,CSASPPASGSLTYEQYF,TGCAGTGCTAGCCCCCCGGCTAGCGGGAGCCTTACCTACGAGCAGTACTTC
NA,many,TRBV27,TRBJ2-5,CASKQGGAAYQETQYF,TGTGCCAGCAAGCAAGGGGGGGCGGCGTACCAAGAGACCCAGTACTTC
TRBD2,NA,TRBV3-1,TRBJ2-5,CASSQGLAATAIQETQYF,TGTGCCAGCAGCCAGGGACTAGCGGCAACAGCAATACAAGAGACCCAGTACTTC
TRBD1,many,TRBV3-1,TRBJ1-1,CASSPEQGRTEAFF,TGTGCCAGCAGCCCAGAACAGGGGCGGACTGAAGCTTTCTTT
NA,many,TRBV2,TRBJ2-3,CASKSAPQGDTQYF,TGTGCCAGCAAAAGCGCTCCCCAGGGGGATACGCAGTATTTT
NA,many,TRBV20-1,TRBJ2-1,CSARGQGGTYNEQFF,TGCAGTGCTAGAGGGCAGGGGGGTACCTACAATGAGCAGTTCTTC
TRBD1,few,TRBV5-5,TRBJ1-2,CASSPSTGVNGYTF,TGTGCCAGCAGCCCGTCTACAGGGGTCAATGGCTACACCTTC
NA,many,TRBV3-1,TRBJ2-1,CASSQNRLYNEQFF,TGTGCCAGCAGCCAAAATAGACTATACAATGAGCAGTTCTTC
NA,many,TRBV28,TRBJ1-4,CASSARTHNEKLFF,TGTGCCAGCAGTGCAAGGACGCACAATGAAAAACTGTTTTTT